The 23 T cell receptor beta chains listed next were all sequenced from one sample in a study of blood T cell repertoires in COVID-19. Sequencing used immunoSEQ multiplex PCR; TCRdb keeps in-frame clones, though not all of them. The repertoire holds tens of thousands of clones, about 85% seen once, with about 14% in the top ten. The sequenced sample was peripheral blood. The origin of the receptors is a human donor with acute or convalescent COVID-19. The donor label of this sample is uncertain.

V is TRBV7-9 and J is TRBJ1-2; 8 nucleotides align to TRBD1. CDR1 SEHNR and CDR2 FQNEAQ come from the germline V gene (reference sequence). V lost 5 bases, J lost 3 bases, and 5 bases stayed unmatched. This CDR3 is built from 14 residues. CDR3 sequence reads: CASSKDRADYGYTF. For the CDR3, the DNA is TGTGCCAGCAGCAAGGACAGGGCGGACTATGGCTACACCTTC.

The genes are TRBV3-1 (or the pseudogene TRBV3-2) and TRBJ2-1; TRBD2 is a possible D gene (5 bases). The V end was cut by 3 bases, the J end by 5 bases, with 14 bases between. The CDR3 is 15 amino acids. Germline lookup yields CDR1 LGHDT and CDR2 YNNKEL (reference sequence). The CDR3 sequence: CASSHGSLTNNEQFF. The CDR3 DNA reads as TGTGCCAGCAGCCATGGGAGCCTAACGAACAATGAGCAGTTCTTC.

This chain joins TRBV7-2 and TRBJ2-1; D possibly corresponds to TRBD2 (6 bases). CDR3 length: 11 residues. Germline V CDR1 and CDR2: SGHTA, FQGNSA. The CDR3 here is CAGGRFNEQFF. CDR3 coding DNA: TGTGCGGGGGGACGCTTCAATGAGCAGTTCTTC.

CDR3 sequence: CASSQGPGNTIYF. The CDR3 DNA is TGTGCCAGCAGCCAGGGCCCTGGAAACACCATATATTTT. This sequence joins TRBV14 and TRBJ1-3; no reliable D call. This CDR3 is 13 amino acids long. CDR1 and CDR2 (germline): SGHDN, FVKESK. The V end was cut by 3 bases, the J end by 2 bases, with 5 bases between.

J is TRBJ2-2 and V is TRBV11-3; 11 bases are shared with TRBD2. This CDR3 is 17 amino acids long. Germline V CDR1 and CDR2: SGHNT, YENEEA. Trimming cost V 3 bases and J 6 bases; bases outside gene matches: 9. The CDR3 reads CASSLPTGTSGPGELFF. The CDR3 DNA reads TGTGCCAGCAGCTTGCCTACCGGGACTAGCGGACCCGGGGAGCTGTTTTTT.

The rearrangement joins TRBV24-1 to TRBJ1-5; TRBD1 matches at 12 bases. Losses at the gene ends were 2 bases for V and 6 bases for J; bases not matched to a gene: 4. The CDR3 extends over 16 amino acids. Germline CDR1 and CDR2: KGHDR and SFDVKD. The CDR3 loop is CATSDSGTGGGQPQHF. CDR3 in DNA: TGTGCCACCAGTGATTCCGGGACAGGGGGCGGTCAGCCCCAGCATTTT.

V gene TRBV7-2 combines with J gene TRBJ1-4, with 7 positions matching TRBD1. V lost 1 base and J lost 6; bases outside the gene matches: 5. Germline CDR1 and CDR2: SGHTA and FQGNSA. This CDR3 region has 15 residues. The CDR3 spells CASSLGTGVDEKLFF. As DNA, the CDR3 is TGTGCCAGCAGCTTAGGCACAGGGGTTGATGAAAAACTGTTTTTT.

The rearrangement uses TRBV3-1 (or the pseudogene TRBV3-2) and TRBJ1-3; perhaps TRBD1 as D (5 bases). Trimming removed 3 bases from V and 0 bases from J, with 15 bases in between. This CDR3 is built from 17 residues. Germline V gene sequence: CDR1 LGHDT, CDR2 YNNKEL (reference sequence). The CDR3 loop reads CASSQGSGVSSGNTIYF. In DNA form, the CDR3 reads TGTGCCAGCAGCCAGGGATCGGGGGTGAGCTCTGGAAACACCATATATTTT.

This clone was seen more than once but under ten times. The chain links TRBV2 to TRBJ1-2, with TRBD1 identical over 7 bases. This CDR3 has 14 amino acids. The germline CDR1 and CDR2 sequences are SNHLY and FYNNEI. V lost 2 bases to trimming and J lost 4 bases; unmatched junction nucleotides: 4. CDR3 loop: CASSEQGEGYGYTF. CDR3 DNA sequence: TGTGCCAGCAGTGAACAGGGGGAAGGCTATGGCTACACCTTC. Based on the CDR3 plus reference TRBV2 and TRBJ1-2, the full variable domain is EPEVTQTPSHQVTQMGQEVILRCVPISNHLYFYWYRQILGQKVEFLVSFYNNEISEKSEIFDDQFSVERPDGSNFTLKIRSTKLEDSAMYFCASSEQGEGYGYTFGSGTRLTVV.

The CDR3, as DNA: TGTGCCAGCAGGCGACAGACCCAAGAGACCCAGTACTTC. Amino acids: CASRRQTQETQYF. The V and J genes are TRBV6-5 and TRBJ2-5; possibly TRBD1 for D (5 bases). The CDR3 length is 13 residues. Deletions cut 6 bases from V and 1 base from J, with 9 bases between. Germline CDR1 reads MNHEY; CDR2 reads SVGAGI.

The gene calls are TRBV2 and TRBJ1-4, with 8 bases aligning to TRBD1. V was pared by 1 base and J by 8 bases, with 6 bases of the junction left unmatched. There are 15 residues in the CDR3. Germline CDR1 is SNHLY and CDR2 is FYNNEI. Here the CDR3 reads CASSEVQGAGEKLFF. The DNA of the CDR3 is TGTGCCAGCAGTGAAGTGCAGGGGGCAGGGGAAAAACTGTTTTTT.

This chain uses TRBV7-2 with TRBJ1-1; 9 nucleotides line up with TRBD1. Germline V gene lookup returns CDR1 SGHTA and CDR2 FQGNSA. This CDR3 region has 16 residues. Losses at the gene ends were 3 bases for V and 5 bases for J; bases not matched to a gene: 10. Here the CDR3 DNA reads TGTGCCAGCAGCTTGGGTCCACCGGGACAGGGAACTGAAGCTTTCTTT. Translated, it gives CASSLGPPGQGTEAFF.

This chain uses TRBV4-1 with TRBJ2-3, with 8 nucleotides matching TRBD1. This CDR3 contains 18 residues. V trimming: 0 bases; J trimming: 4 bases; junction bases outside the gene matches: 12. Germline V lookup: CDR1 MGHRA, CDR2 YSYEKL. CDR3 loop: CASSQDWGGQGVSDTQYF. CDR3 bases: TGCGCCAGCAGCCAAGATTGGGGAGGACAGGGTGTTTCAGATACGCAGTATTTT.

The rearrangement links TRBV6-1 to TRBJ2-4; TRBD1 is a possible D gene (6 bases). The CDR3 runs 14 residues. CDR1 is MNHNS, CDR2 SASEGT, per germline. V was clipped by 2 bases and J by 6 bases, with 11 bases between them. The CDR3 bases are TGTGCCAGCAGTGAAAGTTTACAGGGAAACATTCAGTACTTC. This codes for CASSESLQGNIQYF.

This clone came up once. This rearrangement joins TRBV11-3 to TRBJ2-1; tentatively, D is TRBD2 (6 bases). The CDR3 runs 14 residues. Germline V gene lookup returns CDR1 SGHNT and CDR2 YENEEA. V lost 5 bases, J lost 7 bases, and 15 bases lay in between. DNA for the CDR3: TGTGCCAGCAGCGTAACCGGGGGTTGGAATGAGCAGTTCTTC. Encoded protein: CASSVTGGWNEQFF. The variable domain in full, completed from reference TRBV11-3 and TRBJ2-1, reads EAGVVQSPRYKIIEKKQPVAFWCNPISGHNTLYWYLQNLGQGPELLIRYENEEAVDDSQLPKDRFSAERLKGVDSTLKIQPAELGDSAVYLCASSVTGGWNEQFFGPGTRLTVL.

The chain combines TRBV12-3 or TRBV12-4 with TRBJ1-1; D is uncertain. The CDR3 is 13 amino acids. Trimming left V 7 bases short and J 3 bases short, with 12 bases between. CDR3 nucleotides: TGTGCCAGCACTGTGTGGGGAGACACTGAAGCTTTCTTT. Protein sequence: CASTVWGDTEAFF.

A single count supports this clone. CDR3 nucleotides: TGTGCCAGCAGCTTAGCTGGGACTAGACACCAAGAGACCCAGTACTTC. Translating gives CASSLAGTRHQETQYF. The chain employs TRBV7-2 and TRBJ2-5; 8 bases map to TRBD2. The CDR3 spans 16 residues. Germline trimming cut 0 bases from V and 0 bases from J; bases unmatched to any gene: 3. Germline values: CDR1 SGHTA, CDR2 FQGNSA.

The chain links TRBV20-1 to TRBJ2-5; D ambiguous. CDR1 is DFQATT and CDR2 is SNEGSKA in the germline V gene (reference sequence). Trimming removed 7 bases at V and 5 bases at J, with 11 bases between. This CDR3 has 11 amino acids. The DNA for the CDR3 is TGCAGTGTCTCGCCCCGGGAGACCCAGTACTTC. Translating gives CSVSPRETQYF.

This clone was seen once. This chain uses TRBV18 with TRBJ2-3, with TRBD2 matching 8 bases. The germline V gene encodes CDR1 KGHSH and CDR2 LQKENI. The ends lost 0 bases at V and 4 bases at J; junction bases unmatched: 6. The CDR3 has 16 amino acids. DNA of the CDR3: TGTGCCAGCTCACCACCCGTAAGCGGGGGATCAGATACGCAGTATTTT. Encoded protein: CASSPPVSGGSDTQYF.

This clone was seen only a few times. CDR3 nucleotides: TGTGCCAGCAGTCCCCGGGATCCTGACACTGAAGCTTTCTTT. Amino acid sequence: CASSPRDPDTEAFF. V usage is TRBV6-5 and J usage is TRBJ1-1; D not certain. The germline V and J ends were trimmed by 5 bases and 3 bases, with 13 bases remaining between them. This CDR3 comprises 14 residues. Germline V CDR1 and CDR2: MNHEY, SVGAGI.

The chain joins TRBV7-2 to TRBJ2-7; 8 bases line up with TRBD1. CDR3 length: 17 residues. The J segment lost 5 bases and the V segment lost 5 bases, leaving 17 bases of the junction unmatched. CDR1 SGHTA and CDR2 FQGNSA come from the germline V gene. The chain's CDR3 is CASSPDRGRTVKHEQYF. The CDR3 DNA follows: TGTGCCAGCAGCCCTGACAGGGGACGAACAGTCAAGCACGAGCAGTACTTC.

V usage is TRBV3-1 (or the pseudogene TRBV3-2) and J usage is TRBJ2-3; 14 nucleotides line up with TRBD2. The J segment lost 5 bases and the V segment lost 0 bases, leaving 4 bases of the junction unmatched. Germline CDR1 is LGHDT and CDR2 is YNNKEL (reference sequence). This CDR3 contains 17 residues. Written as DNA, the CDR3 is TGTGCCAGCAGCCAAGATACCGGGACTAGCGGGGGAGATACGCAGTATTTT. This codes for CASSQDTGTSGGDTQYF.

The genes are TRBV7-3 and TRBJ2-1, with D perhaps matching TRBD2 (5 bases). The CDR3 length is 18 residues. Germline assignment: CDR1 SGHTA and CDR2 FQGTGA. V gave up 1 base and J gave up 5 bases, with 21 bases separating them. CDR3 residues: CASSLNIGGVPSHNEQFF. The CDR3, as DNA: TGTGCCAGCAGCTTAAATATAGGAGGAGTCCCCTCACACAATGAGCAGTTCTTC.